This TCR beta chain was identified in a study of beta chain features in type 1 diabetes. Regarding the study as a whole: PCR might favor shorter templates, equally in patients and controls.

This CDR3 region has 12 residues. The germline V and J ends were trimmed by 2 bases and 6 bases, with 6 bases remaining between them. Germline CDR1 is MDHEN and CDR2 is SYDVKM. In the case of this clone: As yet, its antigen is unknown.

Expressed TCRB transcripts got sequenced, as all isolated RNA was reverse transcribed. Assay used: immunoSEQ multiplex PCR; TCRdb lists only in-frame clones, some missing. The sample lists around 240,000 clones, about 71% occurring once. Material for sequencing was naive CD4+ T cells from blood. The V call is TRBV28, the J call TRBJ2-3; D call uncertain. This clonotype was obtained from a man aged 30-40 years in good health. Here the CDR3 reads CASSLLPDTQYF. The CDR3 coding sequence is TGTGCCAGCAGTTTACTTCCTGATACGCAGTATTTT.